Each of the 26 T cell receptor beta chains below was sequenced from the same sample in a study of patients and donors after allogeneic stem cell transplantation. From the RT-PCR reads, TCRdb called clonotypes with MiXCR, one entry per CDR3 protein. This sample carries roughly 190,000 distinct CDR3 sequences, more than 35% of them seen once, and the ten largest clones take 33%. Material for sequencing was blood, either unsorted or a sorted T cell fraction (not recorded which). These receptors were collected from a human donor who was either an allogeneic HSCT recipient or a stem cell or donor lymphocyte infusion donor (not recorded which). It is not recorded whose cells these are; they may come from a transplant donor.

The genes are TRBV6-6 and TRBJ2-7, with 7 positions matching TRBD1. The CDR3 is 12 residues long. V trimming: 6 bases; J trimming: 4 bases; junction bases outside the gene matches: 3. Germline assignment: CDR1 MNHNY and CDR2 SVGAGI (reference sequence). CDR3: CASRTGLYEQYF. The DNA for the CDR3 is TGTGCCAGCAGGACAGGGCTGTACGAGCAGTACTTC.

The chain couples TRBV27 to TRBJ2-7, with TRBD1 matching 9 bases. CDR1 is MNHEY, CDR2 SMNVEV, per germline (reference sequence). This CDR3 region has 14 residues. V shed 5 bases and J 3 bases; nucleotides not matched to a gene: 5. The CDR3 sequence is CASSKQGANYEQYF. The CDR3 DNA is TGTGCCAGCAGTAAACAGGGGGCTAACTACGAGCAGTACTTC.

This clonotype was recorded at least ten times. The rearrangement joins TRBV7-2 to TRBJ1-3; D is ambiguous. Trimming stripped 4 bases from V and 0 bases from J, with 10 bases between. Germline values: CDR1 SGHTA, CDR2 FQGNSA. The CDR3 length is 15 residues. The CDR3 sequence: CASSYFSGSGNTIYF. DNA of the CDR3: TGTGCCAGCAGCTACTTTTCCGGCTCTGGAAACACCATATATTTT.

This clonotype was detected only a few times. The chain employs TRBV6-6 and TRBJ1-2; TRBD1 is a possible D gene (5 bases). The CDR3 sequence is 14 residues long. Germline lookup yields CDR1 MNHNY and CDR2 SVGAGI (reference sequence). The V end was cut by 7 bases, the J end by 4 bases, with 16 bases between. The CDR3 nucleotides read TGTGCCAGCACTCCGAAGGGGTTGTCCTATGGCTACACCTTC. This gives the protein CASTPKGLSYGYTF.

This clonotype was detected a few times. The gene calls are TRBV12-3 or TRBV12-4 and TRBJ1-1; D is perhaps TRBD1 (6 bases). V lost 2 bases, J lost 4 bases, and 17 bases lay in between. The CDR3 consists of 16 residues. The CDR3 DNA follows: TGTGCCAGCAGTTTATACAGGGTGGAAAGTGGCACTGAAGCTTTCTTT. Amino acids: CASSLYRVESGTEAFF.

The chain joins TRBV12-3 or TRBV12-4 to TRBJ1-1, with D perhaps matching TRBD1 (5 bases). The V gene lost 4 bases and the J gene lost 5 bases, with 17 bases spanning the gap. The CDR3 loop spans 15 amino acids. This CDR3 reads CASSSDQGLRTEAFF. The CDR3 DNA reads as TGTGCCAGCAGTTCCGACCAGGGATTACGGACTGAAGCTTTCTTT.

The rearrangement uses TRBV12-3 or TRBV12-4 and TRBJ1-1; 8 nucleotides line up with TRBD1. The CDR3 is 14 residues long. V trimming: 6 bases; J trimming: 3 bases; junction bases outside the gene matches: 6. The CDR3 spells CASSYGQGDTEAFF. In DNA, the CDR3 is TGTGCCAGCAGCTATGGACAGGGTGACACTGAAGCTTTCTTT.

The chain employs TRBV2 and TRBJ2-5; 8 bases fit TRBD1. CDR1 is SNHLY and CDR2 is FYNNEI in the germline V gene. V lost 6 bases, J lost 0 bases, and 0 bases stayed unmatched. CDR3 size: 13 residues. CDR3 bases: TGTGCCAGCAGGACAGGGGACCAAGAGACCCAGTACTTC. It specifies CASRTGDQETQYF.

The chain recombines TRBV10-3 with TRBJ2-1; D possibly corresponds to TRBD2 (5 bases). V gave up 3 bases and J gave up 5 bases, with 14 bases separating them. Germline-derived CDR1 and CDR2 are ENHRY and SYGVKD. The CDR3 consists of 15 residues. The CDR3 spells CAISDPGTPNNEQFF. CDR3 sequence (DNA): TGTGCCATCAGTGATCCGGGAACCCCCAACAATGAGCAGTTCTTC.

V is TRBV6-2 or TRBV6-3 and J is TRBJ2-2; D gene unclear. CDR1 MNHEY and CDR2 SVGEGT come from the germline V gene. V lost 2 bases and J lost 1, with 5 bases in between. The CDR3 contains 14 residues. CDR3: CASSYAWNTGELFF. The CDR3 coding sequence is TGTGCCAGCAGTTACGCCTGGAACACCGGGGAGCTGTTTTTT.

The chain combines TRBV21-1 with TRBJ1-5; the table's D call, TRBD1, was not checked against the DNA. TRBV21-1 represents a pseudogene. The CDR3 has 17 residues. CDR3 coding DNA: TGTGCCAGCAGCCCCGGATACCGAGCCTCATGGAATCAGCCCCAGCATTTT. Its protein product is CASSPGYRASWNQPQHF.

The rearrangement links TRBV9 to TRBJ1-2, with 7 bases aligning to TRBD1. The germline CDR1 and CDR2 sequences are SGDLS and YYNGEE. Unmatched junction bases numbered 13, after V lost 4 bases and J lost 4 bases. The CDR3 contains 16 residues. The CDR3 coding sequence is TGTGCCAGCAGCCCCCCACAGGGGTCCCCCTTCTATGGCTACACCTTC. Protein sequence: CASSPPQGSPFYGYTF.

This clonotype has ten or more counts. CDR3 residues: CASSSRTGNTEAFF. The CDR3, as DNA: TGTGCCAGCAGTTCCCGGACGGGGAACACTGAAGCTTTCTTT. This chain links TRBV12-3 or TRBV12-4 with TRBJ1-1; no definite D call. This CDR3 spans 14 amino acids. The V gene lost 4 bases and the J gene lost 1 base, with 10 bases spanning the gap.

The rearrangement links TRBV29-1 to TRBJ1-1, with no clear D. There are 14 residues in the CDR3. Germline CDR1 SQVTM, CDR2 ANQGSEA. V dropped 2 bases and J dropped 2 bases, with 12 bases sitting between them. DNA for the CDR3: TGCAGCGTTGAATGGCCCGAGCAAAACACTGAAGCTTTCTTT. Amino acids: CSVEWPEQNTEAFF.

This clonotype turned up a few times. CDR3 sequence: CATSKEGTGDSPLHF. The CDR3 DNA reads as TGTGCCACCAGCAAAGAAGGGACAGGGGATTCACCCCTCCACTTT. The rearrangement links TRBV15 to TRBJ1-6, with TRBD1 matching 10 bases. V dropped 4 bases and J dropped 8; count of bases not matched to a gene: 5. The CDR3 has 15 amino acids. CDR1 is LNHNV, CDR2 YYDKDF, per germline (reference sequence).

The chain employs TRBV12-3 or TRBV12-4 and TRBJ1-5, with 9 nucleotides matching TRBD1. After removal of 6 bases from V and 6 bases from J, the junction contained 3 bases not matched to a gene. The CDR3 sequence is 13 residues long. CDR3 DNA sequence: TGTGCCAGCAGGGGACAGGGACTTCAGCCCCAGCATTTT. Its translation: CASRGQGLQPQHF.

The chain is built from TRBV4-3 and TRBJ1-4; TRBD1 is a possible D gene (5 bases). The V gene's germline CDR1 is LGHNA and CDR2 YSLEER. This CDR3 is built from 17 residues. Trimming removed 0 bases from V and 14 bases from J, with 25 bases in between. In DNA form, the CDR3 reads TGCGCCAGCAGCCAAGACGCCTCTTGGGGGATCGAAAAACTTCTGTTTTTT. Translation gives CASSQDASWGIEKLLFF.

This clonotype occurred a few times. V usage is TRBV29-1 and J usage is TRBJ1-1; 7 nucleotides match TRBD1. The J segment lost 4 bases and the V segment lost 2 bases, leaving 10 bases of the junction unmatched. The CDR3 spans 15 residues. Germline V lookup: CDR1 SQVTM, CDR2 ANQGSEA. The CDR3 here is CSVERGGGSSTEAFF. The DNA of the CDR3 is TGCAGCGTTGAAAGGGGAGGGGGCTCTAGCACTGAAGCTTTCTTT.

The chain has TRBV4-3 and TRBJ2-3; D is undetermined. Trimming stripped 1 base from V and 3 bases from J, with 8 bases between. The CDR3 runs to 14 residues. Germline assignment: CDR1 LGHNA and CDR2 YSLEER. CDR3 residues: CASSQVPFTDTQYF. The CDR3 bases are TGCGCCAGCAGCCAAGTCCCATTTACAGATACGCAGTATTTT.

The chain employs TRBV12-3 or TRBV12-4 and TRBJ1-3; 10 positions agree with TRBD1. The CDR3 length is 17 residues. V lost 6 bases to trimming and J lost 0 bases; unmatched junction nucleotides: 8. The CDR3 region is CASRVGTGDFSGNTIYF. The CDR3 DNA reads TGTGCCAGCAGGGTGGGGACAGGGGATTTCTCTGGAAACACCATATATTTT.

The V and J genes are TRBV27 and TRBJ1-1, with no clear D. The CDR3 covers 14 residues. From germline, CDR1 is MNHEY and CDR2 SMNVEV (reference sequence). The germline V and J ends were trimmed by 3 bases and 6 bases, with 14 bases remaining between them. The CDR3 region is CASSFQVNIPEAFF. In nucleotides, the CDR3 is TGTGCCAGCAGTTTCCAGGTTAACATCCCTGAAGCTTTCTTT.

This clonotype has more than one count but fewer than ten. The chain couples TRBV18 to TRBJ1-2, with a possible D match to TRBD1 (5 bases). Per germline, CDR1 KGHSH and CDR2 LQKENI. This CDR3 spans 16 amino acids. The V and J ends lost 1 base and 0 bases respectively, with 12 bases between them. The CDR3 protein is CASSPLGQGTNYGYTF. The CDR3 coding sequence is TGTGCCAGCTCACCACTTGGGCAGGGTACTAACTATGGCTACACCTTC.

The chain couples TRBV7-6 to TRBJ2-1, with 9 bases that match TRBD2. The CDR3 contains 14 residues. Germline V gene sequence: CDR1 SGHVS, CDR2 FNYEAQ. Trimming removed 7 bases from V and 6 bases from J; junction bases left unmatched: 7. CDR3 sequence reads: CASTPAGGFNEQFF. CDR3 DNA sequence: TGTGCCAGCACCCCAGCGGGAGGATTCAATGAGCAGTTCTTC.

This rearrangement joins TRBV6-6 to TRBJ2-7, with D unclear. CDR1 is MNHNY and CDR2 is SVGAGI in the germline V gene (reference sequence). Deletions cut 2 bases from V and 12 bases from J, with 8 bases between. The CDR3 consists of 10 residues. The CDR3 coding sequence is TGTGCCAGCAGTTACCGTCGTAGGTACTTC. This codes for CASSYRRRYF.

The CDR3 here is CASAQGGTTEAFF. In nucleotides, the CDR3 is TGTGCCAGCGCGCAGGGCGGTACTACTGAAGCTTTCTTT. This chain uses TRBV12-3 or TRBV12-4 with TRBJ1-1; perhaps TRBD1 as D (5 bases). The CDR3 extends over 13 amino acids. The germline V and J ends were trimmed by 8 bases and 5 bases, with 15 bases remaining between them.

The chain recombines TRBV9 with TRBJ2-1; 7 bases align to TRBD2. There are 13 residues in the CDR3. J gave up 10 bases and V 0 bases, and 4 bases lay outside the gene matches. CDR1 SGDLS and CDR2 YYNGEE come from the germline V gene. CDR3 in DNA: TGTGCCAGCAGCGTAGTTTCGACTAGCGAGCAGTTCTTC. Protein: CASSVVSTSEQFF.